One and the same sample provided the 2 T cell receptor beta chains below, sequenced in a study of T cells in Graves' hyperthyroidism and ophthalmopathy. TCR beta CDR3 region amplification was performed from RNA transcripts. A first-round RT-PCR of the TCR CDR3 used the HTBI primer set. One entry per CDR3 protein, called by TCRdb with MiXCR from the multiplex PCR reads. The sample yields approximately 690,000 distinct CDR3 sequences, around 21% seen once. Sequencing input: blood. The receptors originated from a man aged 25 to 40 with Graves' ophthalmopathy.

This clonotype has a handful of counts. The genes are TRBV4-1 and TRBJ1-5; TRBD1 is a possible D gene (5 bases). V lost 0 bases to trimming and J lost 3 bases, with 12 bases between them. The CDR3 loop spans 16 amino acids. Germline V gives CDR1 MGHRA, CDR2 YSYEKL. CDR3 residues: CASSQDPRQINQPQHF. The CDR3 DNA reads as TGCGCCAGCAGCCAAGATCCGAGACAGATCAATCAGCCCCAGCATTTT.

The chain couples TRBV5-6 to TRBJ1-5, with D perhaps matching TRBD1 (5 bases). CDR3 length: 14 residues. Trimming left V 4 bases short and J 1 base short, with 9 bases between. Germline CDR1 SGHDT, CDR2 YYEEEE. The CDR3 loop is CASSGGRSNQPQHF. CDR3 bases: TGTGCCAGCAGCGGGGGACGGAGCAATCAGCCCCAGCATTTT.